A selection of T cell receptor beta chains follows, all from one sample in a study of blood T cell repertoires in COVID-19. Repertoires were generated with immunoSEQ multiplex PCR, while TCRdb's copy carries only in-frame clones and drops some. This table has approximately 330,000 clones, around 90% appearing once. Material: peripheral blood. The receptors here all came from a man in his thirties or forties with COVID-19, enrolled during active disease. Both conserved end residues are trimmed from each CDR3.

v_call: TRBV7-9; j_call: TRBJ2-7; cdr3_aa: ASSLAPGQGSYEQY
v_call: TRBV27; j_call: TRBJ2-1; cdr3_aa: ASSRAPGLGKNNEQF
v_call: TRBV7-9; j_call: TRBJ2-2; cdr3_aa: ASSQSNTGELF
v_call: TRBV2; j_call: TRBJ1-2; cdr3_aa: ASSPPRDRDYGYT
v_call: TRBV28; j_call: TRBJ2-7; cdr3_aa: ASSRTVPTHYEQY
v_call: TRBV19; j_call: TRBJ2-7; cdr3_aa: ASSTGQGVASYEQY
v_call: TRBV20-1; j_call: TRBJ2-6; cdr3_aa: SASVQGTSGANVLT
v_call: TRBV27; j_call: TRBJ1-1; cdr3_aa: ASSFQGMNTEAF
v_call: TRBV29-1; j_call: TRBJ2-7; cdr3_aa: SVDTGTGSYEQY
v_call: TRBV28; j_call: TRBJ2-5; cdr3_aa: ASSLLGLAGETQY
v_call: TRBV7-2; j_call: TRBJ1-1; cdr3_aa: ASSFQGNTEAF
v_call: TRBV12-3/TRBV12-4; j_call: TRBJ2-7; cdr3_aa: ASSSSGTYEQY
v_call: TRBV7-8; j_call: TRBJ2-3; cdr3_aa: ASIQGASGLSDTQY
v_call: TRBV5-1; j_call: TRBJ1-3; cdr3_aa: ASSLEASLSGNTIY
v_call: TRBV3-1/TRBV3-2; j_call: TRBJ1-1; cdr3_aa: ASSHNPRQLKNTEAF
v_call: TRBV4-2; j_call: TRBJ2-7; cdr3_aa: ASSQEWGRTYEQY
v_call: TRBV10-3; j_call: TRBJ2-2; cdr3_aa: AISTGAGELF
v_call: TRBV27; j_call: TRBJ2-1; cdr3_aa: ASSLLRGEQF
v_call: TRBV27; j_call: TRBJ2-7; cdr3_aa: ASKVLGDRLYEQY
v_call: TRBV6-5; j_call: TRBJ2-7; cdr3_aa: ASSYDRDLYEQY
v_call: TRBV14; j_call: TRBJ1-3; cdr3_aa: ASSPGQGSGNTIY
v_call: TRBV4-3; j_call: TRBJ1-6; cdr3_aa: ASSQEGASYNSPLH
v_call: TRBV29-1; j_call: TRBJ2-1; cdr3_aa: SARPDTYNEQF
v_call: TRBV30; j_call: TRBJ2-7; cdr3_aa: AWSPGTGSGEQY
v_call: TRBV2; j_call: TRBJ2-3; cdr3_aa: ASRIPGGRRPDTQY
v_call: TRBV6-2/TRBV6-3; j_call: TRBJ1-5; cdr3_aa: ASSYVGRVSNQPQH
v_call: TRBV6-2/TRBV6-3; j_call: TRBJ2-7; cdr3_aa: ASSYTDSRRLEYEQY
v_call: TRBV18; j_call: TRBJ1-2; cdr3_aa: ASSPGQGSGYT
v_call: TRBV6-5; j_call: TRBJ1-6; cdr3_aa: ASTGTGRNSPLH
v_call: TRBV10-3; j_call: TRBJ2-3; cdr3_aa: AISPGQGAARTDTQY